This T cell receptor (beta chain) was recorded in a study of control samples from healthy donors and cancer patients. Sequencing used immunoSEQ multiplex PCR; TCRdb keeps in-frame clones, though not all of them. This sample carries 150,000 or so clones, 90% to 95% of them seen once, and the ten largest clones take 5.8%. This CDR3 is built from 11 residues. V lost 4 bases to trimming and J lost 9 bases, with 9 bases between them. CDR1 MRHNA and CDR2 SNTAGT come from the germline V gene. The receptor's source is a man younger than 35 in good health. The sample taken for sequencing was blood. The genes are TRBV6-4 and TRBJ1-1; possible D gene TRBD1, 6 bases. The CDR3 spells CASSGWGQAFF. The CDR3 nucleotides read TGTGCCAGCAGTGGTTGGGGGCAAGCTTTCTTT.